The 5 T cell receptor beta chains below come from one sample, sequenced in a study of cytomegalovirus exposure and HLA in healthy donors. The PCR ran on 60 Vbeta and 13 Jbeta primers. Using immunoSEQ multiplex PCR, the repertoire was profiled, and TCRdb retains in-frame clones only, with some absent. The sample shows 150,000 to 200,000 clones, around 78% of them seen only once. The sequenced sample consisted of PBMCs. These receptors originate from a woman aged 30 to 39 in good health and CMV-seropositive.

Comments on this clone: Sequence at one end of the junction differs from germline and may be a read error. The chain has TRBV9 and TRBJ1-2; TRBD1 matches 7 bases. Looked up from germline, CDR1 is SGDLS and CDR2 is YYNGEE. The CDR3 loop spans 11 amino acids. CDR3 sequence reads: CASSAPGTVIF. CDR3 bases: TGTGCCAGCAGCGCACCCGGGACAGTCATCTTC.

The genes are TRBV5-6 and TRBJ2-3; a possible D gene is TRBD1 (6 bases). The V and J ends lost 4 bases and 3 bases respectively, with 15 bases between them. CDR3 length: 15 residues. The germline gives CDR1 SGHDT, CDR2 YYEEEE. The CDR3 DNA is TGTGCCAGCAGCAACGGGTTACAGGGAACAGATACGCAGTATTTT. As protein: CASSNGLQGTDTQYF.

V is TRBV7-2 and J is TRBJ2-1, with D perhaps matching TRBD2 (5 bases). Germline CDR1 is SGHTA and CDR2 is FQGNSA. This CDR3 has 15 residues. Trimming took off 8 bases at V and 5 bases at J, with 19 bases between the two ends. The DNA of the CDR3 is TGTGCCAGCTTGCAGGCAGGACTCCCTAACAATGAGCAGTTCTTC. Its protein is CASLQAGLPNNEQFF.

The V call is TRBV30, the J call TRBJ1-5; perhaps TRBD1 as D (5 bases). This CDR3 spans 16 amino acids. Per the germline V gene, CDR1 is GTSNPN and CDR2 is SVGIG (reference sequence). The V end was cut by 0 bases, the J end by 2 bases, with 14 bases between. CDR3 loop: CAWSVRTGGGNQPQHF. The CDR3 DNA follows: TGTGCCTGGAGTGTACGGACTGGAGGGGGCAATCAGCCCCAGCATTTT.

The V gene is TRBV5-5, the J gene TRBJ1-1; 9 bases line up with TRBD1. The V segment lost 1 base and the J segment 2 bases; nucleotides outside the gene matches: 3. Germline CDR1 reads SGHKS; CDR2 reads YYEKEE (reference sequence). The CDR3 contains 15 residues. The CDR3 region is CASSLTGGHNTEAFF. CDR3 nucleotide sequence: TGTGCCAGCAGCTTGACAGGGGGCCATAACACTGAAGCTTTCTTT.